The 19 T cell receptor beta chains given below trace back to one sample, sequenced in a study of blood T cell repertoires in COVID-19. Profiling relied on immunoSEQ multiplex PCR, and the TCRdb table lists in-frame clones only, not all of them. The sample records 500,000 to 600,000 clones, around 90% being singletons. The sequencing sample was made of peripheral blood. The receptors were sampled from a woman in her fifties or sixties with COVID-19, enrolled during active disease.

The CDR3 DNA sequence: TGTGCCAGCAGCTTGTGGAGTGAGCAGTTCTTC. It yields the protein CASSLWSEQFF. This chain connects TRBV5-6 to TRBJ2-1; D remains unclear. Germline CDR1 and CDR2: SGHDT and YYEEEE. Between the trimmed V and J ends, which lost 1 base and 9 bases, there was a span of 5 bases. The length of the CDR3 is 11 residues.

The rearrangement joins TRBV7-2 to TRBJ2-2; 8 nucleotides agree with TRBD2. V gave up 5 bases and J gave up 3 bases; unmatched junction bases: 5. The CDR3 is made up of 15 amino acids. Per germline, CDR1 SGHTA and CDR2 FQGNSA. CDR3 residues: CASSPPGLDTGELFF. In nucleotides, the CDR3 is TGTGCCAGCAGCCCCCCGGGACTAGACACCGGGGAGCTGTTTTTT. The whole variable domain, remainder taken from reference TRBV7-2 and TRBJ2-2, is GAGVSQSPSNKVTEKGKDVELRCDPISGHTALYWYRQSLGQGLEFLIYFQGNSAPDKSGLPSDRFSAERTGGSVSTLTIQRTQQEDSAVYLCASSPPGLDTGELFFGEGSRLTVL.

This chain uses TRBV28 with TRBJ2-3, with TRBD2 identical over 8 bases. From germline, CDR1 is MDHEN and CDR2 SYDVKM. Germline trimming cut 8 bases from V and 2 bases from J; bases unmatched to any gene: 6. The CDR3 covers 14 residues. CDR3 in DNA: TGTGCCAGCCTACGGGGGGGGGCCACAGATACGCAGTATTTT. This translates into CASLRGGATDTQYF.

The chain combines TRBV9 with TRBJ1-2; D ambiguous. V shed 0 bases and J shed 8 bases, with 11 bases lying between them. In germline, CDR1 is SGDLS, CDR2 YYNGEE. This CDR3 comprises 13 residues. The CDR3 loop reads CASSVGGTQGYTF. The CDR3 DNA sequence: TGTGCCAGCAGCGTAGGAGGAACCCAAGGCTACACCTTC. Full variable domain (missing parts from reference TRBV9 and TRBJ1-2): DSGVTQTPKHLITATGQRVTLRCSPRSGDLSVYWYQQSLDQGLQFLIQYYNGEERAKGNILERFSAQQFPDLHSELNLSSLELGDSALYFCASSVGGTQGYTFGSGTRLTVV.

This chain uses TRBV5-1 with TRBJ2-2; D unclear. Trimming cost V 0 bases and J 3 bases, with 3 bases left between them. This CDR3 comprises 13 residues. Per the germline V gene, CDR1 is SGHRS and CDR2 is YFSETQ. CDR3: CASSLDYTGELFF. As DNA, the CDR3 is TGCGCCAGCAGCTTGGACTACACCGGGGAGCTGTTTTTT.

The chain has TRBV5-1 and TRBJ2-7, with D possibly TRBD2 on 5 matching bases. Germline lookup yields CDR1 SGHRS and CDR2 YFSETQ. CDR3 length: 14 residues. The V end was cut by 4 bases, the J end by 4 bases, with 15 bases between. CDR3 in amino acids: CASSTGRSGYEQYF. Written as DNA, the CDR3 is TGCGCCAGCAGCACCGGACGTTCGGGGTACGAGCAGTACTTC.

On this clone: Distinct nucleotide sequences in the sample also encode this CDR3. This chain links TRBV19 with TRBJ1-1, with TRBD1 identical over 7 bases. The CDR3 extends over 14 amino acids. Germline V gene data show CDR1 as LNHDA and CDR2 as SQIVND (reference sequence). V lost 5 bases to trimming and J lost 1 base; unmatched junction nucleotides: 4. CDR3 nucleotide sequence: TGTGCCAGTAGTCCCTGGACAGGGAACACTGAAGCTTTCTTT. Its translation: CASSPWTGNTEAFF.

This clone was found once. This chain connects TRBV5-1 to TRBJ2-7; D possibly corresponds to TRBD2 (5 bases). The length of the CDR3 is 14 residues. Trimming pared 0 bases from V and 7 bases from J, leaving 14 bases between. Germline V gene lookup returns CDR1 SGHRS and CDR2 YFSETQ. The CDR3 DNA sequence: TGCGCCAGCAGCTTGGCTGGGCCTGGCGGGGAGCAGTACTTC. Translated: CASSLAGPGGEQYF.

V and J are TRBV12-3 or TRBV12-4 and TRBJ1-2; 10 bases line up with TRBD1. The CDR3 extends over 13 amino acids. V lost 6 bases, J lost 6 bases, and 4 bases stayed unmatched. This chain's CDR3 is CASRRQGADGYTF. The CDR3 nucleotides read TGTGCCAGCAGGAGACAGGGGGCGGATGGCTACACCTTC.

CDR3 DNA sequence: TGTGCCAGCAGCCCTAAATCACTAGCGACCCAAGATACGCAGTATTTT. Protein product: CASSPKSLATQDTQYF. This chain joins TRBV3-1 (or the pseudogene TRBV3-2) and TRBJ2-3, with 7 bases aligning to TRBD2. This CDR3 is built from 16 residues. Trimming at V came to 4 bases and at J to 5 bases, leaving 12 bases not matched to a gene. CDR1 is LGHDT and CDR2 is YNNKEL in the germline V gene (reference sequence).

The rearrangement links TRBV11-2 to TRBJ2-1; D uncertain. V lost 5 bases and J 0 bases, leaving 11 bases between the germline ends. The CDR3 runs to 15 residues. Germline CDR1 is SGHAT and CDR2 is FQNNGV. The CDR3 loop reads CASSVGYSSYNEQFF. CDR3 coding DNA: TGTGCCAGCAGCGTAGGATACAGCTCCTACAATGAGCAGTTCTTC.

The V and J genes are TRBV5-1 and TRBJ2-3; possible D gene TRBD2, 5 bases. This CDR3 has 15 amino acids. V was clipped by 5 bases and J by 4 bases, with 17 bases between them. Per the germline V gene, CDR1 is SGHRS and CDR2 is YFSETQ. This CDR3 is CASSSGLLEADTQYF. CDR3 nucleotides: TGCGCCAGCAGTTCGGGCCTACTGGAGGCAGATACGCAGTATTTT.

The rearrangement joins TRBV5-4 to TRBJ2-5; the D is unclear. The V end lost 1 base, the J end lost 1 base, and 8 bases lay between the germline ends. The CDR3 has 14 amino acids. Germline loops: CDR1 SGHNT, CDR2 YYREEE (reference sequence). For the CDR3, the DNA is TGTGCCAGCAGCTTGATCAGGCTCCAAGAGACCCAGTACTTC. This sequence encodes CASSLIRLQETQYF.

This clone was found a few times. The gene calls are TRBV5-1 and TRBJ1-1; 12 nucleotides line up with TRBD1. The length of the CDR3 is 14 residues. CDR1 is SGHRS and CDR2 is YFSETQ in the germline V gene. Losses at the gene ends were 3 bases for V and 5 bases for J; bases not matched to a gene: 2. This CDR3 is CASSWGQGATEAFF. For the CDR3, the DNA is TGCGCCAGCAGCTGGGGACAGGGGGCGACTGAAGCTTTCTTT.

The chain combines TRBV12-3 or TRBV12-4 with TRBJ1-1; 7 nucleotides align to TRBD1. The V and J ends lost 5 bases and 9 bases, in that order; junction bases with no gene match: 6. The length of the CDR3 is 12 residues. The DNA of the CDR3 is TGTGCCAGCAGTACCCTGACAGGGAAAGCTTTCTTT. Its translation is CASSTLTGKAFF.

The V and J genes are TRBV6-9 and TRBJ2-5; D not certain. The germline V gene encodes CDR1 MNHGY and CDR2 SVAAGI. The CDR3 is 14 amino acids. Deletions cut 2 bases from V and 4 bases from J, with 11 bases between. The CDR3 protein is CASSYVDSGETQYF. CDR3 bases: TGTGCCAGCAGTTATGTGGATTCGGGAGAGACCCAGTACTTC.

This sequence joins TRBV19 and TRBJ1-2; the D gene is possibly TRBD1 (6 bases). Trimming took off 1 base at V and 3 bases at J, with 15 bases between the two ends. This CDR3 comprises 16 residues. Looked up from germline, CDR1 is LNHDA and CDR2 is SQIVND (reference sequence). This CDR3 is CASSIGHSRGDYGYTF. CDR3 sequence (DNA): TGTGCCAGTAGTATAGGTCACTCCAGGGGAGACTATGGCTACACCTTC.

CDR3 loop: CASSPQGNSPLHF. CDR3 nucleotides: TGTGCCAGCAGCCCACAGGGTAATTCACCCCTCCACTTT. This chain links TRBV5-6 with TRBJ1-6; D is possibly TRBD1 (6 bases). Germline V gene lookup returns CDR1 SGHDT and CDR2 YYEEEE. The CDR3 loop spans 13 amino acids. Trimming shortened V by 4 bases and J by 6 bases, and 8 bases separated the two germline ends.

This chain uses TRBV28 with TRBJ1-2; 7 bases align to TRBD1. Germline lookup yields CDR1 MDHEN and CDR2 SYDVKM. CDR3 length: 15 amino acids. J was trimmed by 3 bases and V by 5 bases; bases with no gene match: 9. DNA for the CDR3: TGTGCCAGCAGTGCTCCGGCAGGGGGGCACTATGGCTACACCTTC. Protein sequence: CASSAPAGGHYGYTF.